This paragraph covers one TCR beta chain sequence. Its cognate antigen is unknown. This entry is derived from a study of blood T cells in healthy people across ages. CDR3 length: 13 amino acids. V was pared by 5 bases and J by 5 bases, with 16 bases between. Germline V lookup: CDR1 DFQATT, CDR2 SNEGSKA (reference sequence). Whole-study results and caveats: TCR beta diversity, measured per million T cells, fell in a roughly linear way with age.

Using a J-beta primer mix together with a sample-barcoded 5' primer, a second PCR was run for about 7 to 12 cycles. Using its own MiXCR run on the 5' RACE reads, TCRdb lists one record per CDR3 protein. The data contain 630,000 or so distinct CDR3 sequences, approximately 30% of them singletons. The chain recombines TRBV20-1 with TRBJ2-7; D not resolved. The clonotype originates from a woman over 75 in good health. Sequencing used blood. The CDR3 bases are TGCAGTGCTTCCCCATCCAAAACCAACGAGCAGTACTTC. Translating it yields CSASPSKTNEQYF.